The rows below give T cell receptor beta chains drawn from one sample of a study of T cells in narcolepsy. Sequencing used immunoSEQ multiplex PCR; TCRdb keeps in-frame clones, though not all of them. The top ten hold around 2.5% of the sample, which has around 30,000 clones, about 80% seen once. Input material: memory (CD45RA-) CD4+ T cells from blood. These TCRs come from a human donor in good health. CDR3s include the opening cysteine and the closing phenylalanine or tryptophan. A D gene is named only where the DNA matches it firmly. Rows may omit the clone size; those that give it use once, few, many or a size class.

TRBJ2-3,-,TRBV9,once,TGTGCCAGCAGCCCTCGAACGGCGGACACGCAGTATTTT,CASSPRTADTQYF
TRBJ2-6,-,TRBV11-3,-,TGTGCCAGCAGCTTAGGACCGGGCTCTGGGGCCAACGTCCTGACTTTC,CASSLGPGSGANVLTF
TRBJ2-3,-,TRBV4-2,-,TGTGCCAGCAGCCAAGGGGTAGATTTTGTAGATACGCAGTATTTT,CASSQGVDFVDTQYF
TRBJ2-2,-,TRBV19,once,TGTGCCAGTAGTCCAGTGAACACCGGGGAGCTGTTTTTT,CASSPVNTGELFF
TRBJ1-6,-,TRBV5-1,-,TGCGCCAGCAGCTTGGTGGGTGACTCACCCCTCCACTTT,CASSLVGDSPLHF
TRBJ2-4,TRBD1,TRBV6-1,-,TGTGCCAGCAGTTTGACAGGGAGAGGTCAGTACTTC,CASSLTGRGQYF
TRBJ2-5,TRBD1,TRBV29-1,-,TGCAGCGTCGACAGGGGGAGAGAGACCCAGTACTTC,CSVDRGRETQYF
TRBJ2-7,-,TRBV6-5,-,TGTGCCAGCAGTGACAGACAGTTTTCCTACGAGCAGTACTTC,CASSDRQFSYEQYF
TRBJ1-5,-,TRBV6-5,-,TGTGCCAGCAGTTACTCGGGGAATAGCAATCAGCCCCAGCATTTT,CASSYSGNSNQPQHF
TRBJ2-5,TRBD1,TRBV6-1,-,TGTGCCAGCAATAAGGACAGGGGTGGAGAGACCCAGTACTTC,CASNKDRGGETQYF
TRBJ1-5,-,TRBV6-5,-,TGTGCCAGCTCCCAGGCTTGGGATACCCAGCATTTT,CASSQAWDTQHF
TRBJ2-7,-,TRBV2,-,TGTGCCAGCAGGGAGCGATCCAGCTCCTACGAGCAGTACTTC,CASRERSSSYEQYF
TRBJ1-6,TRBD1,TRBV5-4,-,TGTGCCAGCAGCTCAGGGGGTAAACCGGTATCACCCCTCCACTTT,CASSSGGKPVSPLHF
TRBJ2-3,-,TRBV4-1,-,TGCGCCAGCAGCCAAGATTACGCGCAGTATTTT,CASSQDYAQYF
TRBJ2-3,-,TRBV19,-,TGTGCCAGTAGTGCACAACAGCGAGATACGCAGTATTTT,CASSAQQRDTQYF
TRBJ1-1,-,TRBV19,-,TGTGCCAGTAGCAAAGTGGGGACTGGGGCTTTCTTT,CASSKVGTGAFF
TRBJ2-5,-,TRBV4-2,-,TGTGCCAGCAGCCCCAACCAAGACTATCTCGAGACCCAGTACTTC,CASSPNQDYLETQYF
TRBJ2-2,-,TRBV11-3,-,TGTGCCAGCAGCGTGACAGCTGCTCACACCGGGGAGCTGTTTTTT,CASSVTAAHTGELFF
TRBJ1-2,-,TRBV5-1,-,TGCGCCAGCAGCTCAAGGGGAGACTATGGCTACACCTTC,CASSSRGDYGYTF
TRBJ1-4,TRBD1,TRBV7-9,-,TGTGCCAGCAGCTTATACAGAGGGACAGGGAATGAAAAACTGTTTTTT,CASSLYRGTGNEKLFF
TRBJ2-7,-,TRBV30,-,TGTGCCTGGAGGCCCGGGGGCTACGAGCAGTACTTC,CAWRPGGYEQYF
TRBJ1-1,-,TRBV2,-,TGTGCCAGCAGTGAGAGGGCAGGGGTTCTGGGGACTGAAGCTTTCTTT,CASSERAGVLGTEAFF
TRBJ2-1,-,TRBV29-1,-,TGCAGCGTCTCACAGGGTCGGATGAATGAGCAGTTCTTC,CSVSQGRMNEQFF
TRBJ2-1,-,TRBV5-1,-,TGCGCCAGCAGCGGCTCGACAGGCAACTCCTACAATGAGCAGTTCTTC,CASSGSTGNSYNEQFF
TRBJ2-3,TRBD2,TRBV2,-,TGTGCCGGGGGGGGTGTCGGCACAGATACGCAGTATTTT,CAGGGVGTDTQYF
TRBJ1-1,TRBD1,TRBV30,-,TGTGCCTGGAAGGGACAGAGAGACACTGAAGCTTTCTTT,CAWKGQRDTEAFF
TRBJ2-6,-,TRBV7-9,-,TGTGCCAGCAGCTCGCCAAGGGGCCGCTCTGGTTCTGGGGCCAACGTCCTGACTTTC,CASSSPRGRSGSGANVLTF
TRBJ1-1,-,TRBV7-3,-,TGTGCCAGCAGCTCCCAGGGGAACACTGAAGCTTTCTTT,CASSSQGNTEAFF
TRBJ1-2,-,TRBV25-1,-,TGTGCCAGCAGGCCCAGAGGGGGGGGCTATGGCTACACCTTC,CASRPRGGGYGYTF